This T cell receptor (beta chain) appears in the sequencing data of a study of blood T cell repertoires in COVID-19. About the research overall: Both acute and convalescent COVID-19 samples were obtained from the United States, Italy and Spain.

As handled by the study authors: Reference gene primer amplification in the assay estimated nucleated cell counts. The repertoire was sequenced with immunoSEQ multiplex PCR; TCRdb's copy has only in-frame clones and lacks some. V, J and clone size are taken as reported in that table, and D and trimming were inferred from the DNA itself. The sample holds around 300,000 clones, 87% seen once. Individuals drawn from approximately 26 US areas were roughly 18 to 95 years old. Recovered status in Cohort 3 required two negative PCRs, clearance, or symptom resolution. The germline V gene encodes CDR1 LNHDA and CDR2 SQIVND (reference sequence). V lost 5 bases and J lost 4; bases outside the gene matches: 11. CDR3 length: 17 amino acids.

The TCR sequence derives from a woman in her twenties or thirties who had recovered from COVID-19. Source material: PBMCs or T cells enriched from blood (not recorded which). The J gene is TRBJ2-1, the V gene TRBV19; 10 bases are a match to TRBD2. The DNA for the CDR3 is TGTGCCAGTAGTCCCCAGGCGGTAGCGGGGGGTTACAATGAGCAGTTCTTC. Its protein is CASSPQAVAGGYNEQFF.